This T cell receptor beta chain emerged from a study of tumor and adjacent non-tumor tissue in lung cancer. The library came from three nested PCR rounds adapted from ARM-PCR protocols. TCRdb redid the calling of the multiplex PCR reads with MiXCR, one entry per CDR3 protein. The table records 81,000 or so distinct CDR3 sequences, over 80% of them present only once. This sample's RNA came from whole unsorted tissue. With V trimmed by 4 bases and J by 2 bases, 10 bases remained unmatched. The CDR3 sequence is 16 residues long. CDR1 and CDR2 (germline): DFQATT, SNEGSKA (reference sequence). The chain uses TRBV20-1 and TRBJ2-1; TRBD2 matches at 8 bases. The sequenced material came from lung tumor tissue. This sequence was found in a woman between 50 and 59 years old with non-small cell lung cancer. The CDR3 protein is CSATRLARVTYNEQFF. In DNA form, the CDR3 reads TGCAGTGCTACCAGACTAGCGAGAGTAACCTACAATGAGCAGTTCTTC.